These T cell receptor beta chains were read from a single sample in a study of Ad26.COV2.S vaccination and SARS-CoV-2 variants. The method was immunoSEQ multiplex PCR; TCRdb's version includes in-frame clones alone and lacks a portion of them. The sample lists roughly 320,000 clones, around four fifths occurring once. Sequencing was performed on peripheral blood, taken in a trial of Ad26.COV2.S vaccine versus placebo. The receptors derive from a person aged 18-65 years who received the Ad26.COV2.S COVID-19 vaccine or a placebo. The CDR3 runs from the conserved cysteine through the conserved F or W. Fields, in order: D gene, J gene, clone size, V gene, CDR3 DNA, CDR3 protein. The D gene is left open where the match is weak. The size field is filled for only some rows; it gives once, few, many or a size class.

.,TRBJ2-7,.,TRBV10-3,TGTGCCATCAGTGACTCCGGCCGCTCCGAGCAGTACTTC,CAISDSGRSEQYF
.,TRBJ2-5,once,TRBV5-4,TGTGCCAGCAGCTCTTGGACAGAAGAGACCCAGTACTTC,CASSSWTEETQYF
.,TRBJ1-2,.,TRBV7-3,TGTGCCAGCAGCTTAATTAGGGGTGGCACGGCCTATGGCTACACCTTC,CASSLIRGGTAYGYTF
.,TRBJ2-5,.,TRBV7-6,TGTGCCAGCAGCTTAGGGACGGGGCAAGAGACCCAGTACTTC,CASSLGTGQETQYF
.,TRBJ2-5,many,TRBV9,TGTGCCAGCAGCGTAGCGGGGGCACAGACCCAGTACTTC,CASSVAGAQTQYF
.,TRBJ1-1,.,TRBV18,TGTGCCAGCTCATCAGACAGGATGAACACTGAAGCTTTCTTT,CASSSDRMNTEAFF
.,TRBJ2-3,.,TRBV7-9,TGTGCCGGTCCCGAGTCGGGGGACGTCACAGATACGCAGTATTTT,CAGPESGDVTDTQYF
TRBD2,TRBJ2-2,.,TRBV5-6,TGTGCCAGCAGCTTGAGAAGCGGGGGGGCCGCCGGGGAGCTGTTTTTT,CASSLRSGGAAGELFF
.,TRBJ2-7,.,TRBV9,TGTGCCAGCAGCGTAGGGGGGCAGCTTTTCTACGAGCAGTACTTC,CASSVGGQLFYEQYF
.,TRBJ1-1,once,TRBV18,TGTGCCAGCTCAGGGGCCCGAGGGGGGGCCCTTAACACTGAAGCTTTCTTT,CASSGARGGALNTEAFF
.,TRBJ2-7,.,TRBV11-2,TGTGCCAGCAGCTTCCGACAGGACCGGTACTTC,CASSFRQDRYF
.,TRBJ2-5,.,TRBV11-3,TGTGCCAGCAGCTTAGAAGCGTGGGGGGTCCAAGAGACCCAGTACTTC,CASSLEAWGVQETQYF
.,TRBJ1-1,.,TRBV6-5,TGTGCCAGCAGTTTAATGGCAGGTACCCTGAACACTGAAGCTTTCTTT,CASSLMAGTLNTEAFF
.,TRBJ1-2,.,TRBV6-1,TGTGCCAGCAGCCCACGTCAGTATAACTATGGCTACACCTTC,CASSPRQYNYGYTF
.,TRBJ2-2,.,TRBV6-4,TGTGCCAGCAGTGACCTGTCCGCACCCGGGGAGCTGTTTTTT,CASSDLSAPGELFF
TRBD1,TRBJ1-6,.,TRBV19,TGTGCCAGTCAGGACAGGGGGCTTAATTCACCCCTCCACTTT,CASQDRGLNSPLHF
.,TRBJ1-3,.,TRBV27,TGTGCCAGCTCCTCTTCCGAGACGGGGTTAAACACCATATATTTT,CASSSSETGLNTIYF
.,TRBJ1-2,once,TRBV28,TGTGCCAGCAGTGGGGCAGACAACTATGGCTACACCTTC,CASSGADNYGYTF
.,TRBJ1-5,.,TRBV7-2,TGTGCCAGCAGCTTGGGGGTGTACCAGCCCCAGCATTTT,CASSLGVYQPQHF
.,TRBJ2-5,.,TRBV7-9,TGTGCCAGCAGCTTAGAGCGAGAAGAGACCCAGTACTTC,CASSLEREETQYF
.,TRBJ2-1,.,TRBV3-1/TRBV3-2,TGTGCCAGCACCCCATTGGGGGCCTCCTACAATGAGCAGTTCTTC,CASTPLGASYNEQFF
TRBD1,TRBJ2-7,.,TRBV5-1,TGCGCCAGCAGCGATCGGACAGGGGGCGCTTACGAGCAGTACTTC,CASSDRTGGAYEQYF
.,TRBJ2-7,.,TRBV6-5,TGTGCCAGCTGGGGACCTCGTCCAACCGAGCAGTACTTC,CASWGPRPTEQYF
.,TRBJ1-5,.,TRBV6-5,TGTGCCAGCAGGGCCCATAGCAATCAGCCCCAGCATTTT,CASRAHSNQPQHF
.,TRBJ1-1,.,TRBV11-2,TGTGCCAGCAGCCCCCAAGCGGGGGGCTGGACTGAAGCTTTCTTT,CASSPQAGGWTEAFF
.,TRBJ1-1,.,TRBV7-9,TGTGCCAGCAGCTCACCACCGAACACTGAAGCTTTCTTT,CASSSPPNTEAFF
TRBD2,TRBJ2-3,.,TRBV7-9,TGTGCCAGCAGCCCCCCCGGACTAGCGGGGGGGCTGAATACGCAGTATTTT,CASSPPGLAGGLNTQYF
.,TRBJ2-4,.,TRBV6-5,TGTGCCAGCCGAAAGTCAGACCAAAACATTCAGTACTTC,CASRKSDQNIQYF
.,TRBJ2-2,.,TRBV9,TGTGCCAGCAGCGACCCCGACTGGGCGGGGAACACCGGGGAGCTGTTTTTT,CASSDPDWAGNTGELFF
TRBD1,TRBJ1-5,.,TRBV20-1,TGCAGTGCTAGTCGAACAGGGGGCGACAATCAGCCCCAGCATTTT,CSASRTGGDNQPQHF
.,TRBJ1-2,.,TRBV6-5,TGTGCCAGCAGTTCTTCCGGGACCCCGGGTGGCTACACCTTC,CASSSSGTPGGYTF
.,TRBJ1-2,.,TRBV6-1,TGTGCCAGCAGTGAGGGGGGGACGGCCTATGGCTACACCTTC,CASSEGGTAYGYTF
.,TRBJ2-3,.,TRBV5-5,TGTGCCAGCAGTATGAGAGGGATTAGCACAGATACGCAGTATTTT,CASSMRGISTDTQYF
TRBD1,TRBJ2-4,.,TRBV11-2,TGTGCCAGCAGCACGCGGACAGGGGCGGACATTCAGTACTTC,CASSTRTGADIQYF
.,TRBJ2-5,.,TRBV5-4,TGTGCCAGCAGCCCTCGGTGGGGGGGCGAGACCCAGTACTTC,CASSPRWGGETQYF
.,TRBJ2-1,.,TRBV2,TGTGCCAGCAGGCAGGGTGTCCACAATGAGCAGTTCTTC,CASRQGVHNEQFF
.,TRBJ2-5,.,TRBV5-6,TGTGCCAGCAGCTTGAGGGGGTACCTGCAAGAGACCCAGTACTTC,CASSLRGYLQETQYF
TRBD1,TRBJ2-7,.,TRBV28,TGTGCCAGCAGTTCGGCGGGGACAGGGGGTCGCTACGAGCAGTACTTC,CASSSAGTGGRYEQYF
TRBD1,TRBJ2-2,.,TRBV2,TGTGCCAGCACCCGGGACAGCCAGAACACCGGGGAGCTGTTTTTT,CASTRDSQNTGELFF
.,TRBJ1-1,.,TRBV24-1,TGTGCCACCAGTGATCGGTTTGAAGCTTTCTTT,CATSDRFEAFF
.,TRBJ2-1,.,TRBV3-1/TRBV3-2,TGTGCCAGCAGCCTCTCTAGGAGAAGCTCCTACAATGAGCAGTTCTTC,CASSLSRRSSYNEQFF
TRBD1,TRBJ2-7,.,TRBV2,TGTGCCAGCAGTCCCAGGGGGAATATACGCTACGAGCAGTACTTC,CASSPRGNIRYEQYF
TRBD1,TRBJ2-1,few,TRBV5-1,TGCGCCAGCAGCTGGAGGGGACAGGGGAGCAATGAGCAGTTCTTC,CASSWRGQGSNEQFF
.,TRBJ1-5,.,TRBV3-1/TRBV3-2,TGTGCCAGCAGCCAAGATCCCCTGAGCAATCAGCCCCAGCATTTT,CASSQDPLSNQPQHF
TRBD1,TRBJ2-7,.,TRBV28,TGTGCCAGCACCACACCGGGACAGACCATCTCCTACGAGCAGTACTTC,CASTTPGQTISYEQYF
TRBD1,TRBJ2-1,.,TRBV7-2,TGTGCCAGCAGCTCCCGGGACAGGGGTATCAATGAGCAGTTCTTC,CASSSRDRGINEQFF
.,TRBJ2-6,.,TRBV6-2/TRBV6-3,TGTGCCAGCAGCCGCCCGAGCTCTGGGGCCAACGTCCTGACTTTC,CASSRPSSGANVLTF
.,TRBJ2-2,.,TRBV5-1,TGCGCCAGCAGCTGGGGAGTCCGGGAGCTGTTTTTT,CASSWGVRELFF
.,TRBJ2-7,.,TRBV19,TGTGCCAGTAGTATGCAGGGCTCCTACGAGCAGTACTTC,CASSMQGSYEQYF
TRBD1,TRBJ2-7,.,TRBV7-9,TGTGCCAGCAGCCCGGGACAGATCTACGAGCAGTACTTC,CASSPGQIYEQYF
TRBD1,TRBJ1-1,.,TRBV28,TGTGCCAGCAGTGACACAGGGGGCTGGGGCACTGAAGCTTTCTTT,CASSDTGGWGTEAFF
TRBD1,TRBJ1-2,.,TRBV7-9,TGTGCCAGCAGCTTAGCCGACAGGGGGTCTGGCTACACCTTC,CASSLADRGSGYTF
.,TRBJ1-4,.,TRBV7-2,TGTGCCAGCAGCTTGTCGACGACAACTAATGAAAAACTGTTTTTT,CASSLSTTTNEKLFF
.,TRBJ2-5,.,TRBV14,TGTGCCAGCAGCCGGCTACAGAATTGGGAGACCCAGTACTTC,CASSRLQNWETQYF